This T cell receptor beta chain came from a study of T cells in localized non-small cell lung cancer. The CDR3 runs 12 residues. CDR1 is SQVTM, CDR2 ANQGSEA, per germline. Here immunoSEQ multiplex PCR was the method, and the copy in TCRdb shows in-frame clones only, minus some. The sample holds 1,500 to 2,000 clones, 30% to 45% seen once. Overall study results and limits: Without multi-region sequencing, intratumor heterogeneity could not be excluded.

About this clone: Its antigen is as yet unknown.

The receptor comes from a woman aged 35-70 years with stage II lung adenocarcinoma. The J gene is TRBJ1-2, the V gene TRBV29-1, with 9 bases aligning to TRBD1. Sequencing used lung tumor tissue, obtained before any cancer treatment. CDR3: CIIRQGDYGYTF. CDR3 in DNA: TGCATCATTAGACAGGGGGACTATGGCTACACCTTC.